Following are 23 T cell receptor beta chains from one sample sequenced in a study of CD8+CD57+ T cells in acquired aplastic anemia (dated by TCRdb to 2016 to 2018). The sequencer listed for this sample is Illumina HiSeq 2000. Genomic DNA served as template for TCR beta VDJ combination and CDR3 sequence profiling. The public reads were run again by TCRdb, first through fastp at Q25 and then through MiXCR, and only productive beta chains were kept. Every distinct CDR3 protein forms one entry, paired with its most common genes and DNA. Recorded for this sample are 170,000 or so distinct CDR3 sequences; 63% of them occurred a single time. The biggest ten clones account for under 45% of the sample. Patients chosen for sequencing had shown expansion of CD8+CD57+ cells by flow cytometry. Input material: sorted CD4+, CD8+, or CD8+CD57+ T cells (not recorded which) from PBMCs. The receptors derive from a human donor with aplastic anemia.

The rearrangement joins TRBV7-6 to TRBJ1-1; D is ambiguous. The CDR3 runs 13 residues. Trimming took 1 base from V and 11 from J, leaving 14 bases between them. The germline V gene has CDR1 SGHVS and CDR2 FNYEAQ. CDR3 protein: CASSLVPGEGAFF. The CDR3 region has the DNA TGTGCCAGCAGCTTAGTGCCGGGAGAGGGTGCTTTCTTT.

The CDR3 reads CASSSRTARNQPQHF. In DNA form, the CDR3 reads TGTGCCAGCAGCTCGAGGACAGCTCGCAATCAGCCCCAGCATTTT. The V and J genes are TRBV7-9 and TRBJ1-5; D is perhaps TRBD1 (6 bases). Germline V gene sequence: CDR1 SEHNR, CDR2 FQNEAQ (reference sequence). The ends were cut back, 4 bases at V and 2 bases at J, with 12 bases in the middle. The CDR3 has 15 residues.

V is TRBV2 and J is TRBJ2-3; 7 positions match TRBD2. With V trimmed by 6 bases and J by 0 bases, 9 bases remained unmatched. Germline V gives CDR1 SNHLY, CDR2 FYNNEI. The CDR3 totals 16 residues. In nucleotides, the CDR3 is TGTGCCAGCAGGCAAAATAGCGGGCCTAGCACAGATACGCAGTATTTT. This translates into CASRQNSGPSTDTQYF.

This clonotype occurred a few times. V and J are TRBV29-1 and TRBJ2-3, with D possibly being TRBD2 (5 bases). This CDR3 has 13 residues. Germline V gene lookup returns CDR1 SQVTM and CDR2 ANQGSEA. Trimming cost V 3 bases and J 5 bases, with 12 bases left between them. The CDR3 region is CSVDESGKDTQYF. The CDR3 DNA sequence: TGCAGCGTTGATGAATCGGGGAAAGATACGCAGTATTTT.

This clonotype showed up just once. In DNA, the CDR3 is TGTGCCAGCAGTTTATCGAAAGGATACGAGCAGTACTTC. Translating gives CASSLSKGYEQYF. J is TRBJ2-7 and V is TRBV12-3 or TRBV12-4; the D is unclear. The CDR3 contains 13 residues. The V end was cut by 2 bases, the J end by 4 bases, with 9 bases between.

The chain recombines TRBV19 with TRBJ1-5, with 8 nucleotides matching TRBD1. After removal of 3 bases from V and 0 bases from J, the junction contained 1 base not matched to a gene. This CDR3 has 15 amino acids. Germline V gene lookup returns CDR1 LNHDA and CDR2 SQIVND (reference sequence). CDR3 sequence (DNA): TGTGCCAGTAGTATCGGGACAGGTAGCAATCAGCCCCAGCATTTT. As protein: CASSIGTGSNQPQHF.

Of note for this clonotype: One junction end disagrees with the germline gene, perhaps due to a read error. This chain links TRBV7-9 with TRBJ1-2; TRBD1 matches at 7 bases. The CDR3 is 14 residues long. The germline V gene has CDR1 SEHNR and CDR2 FQNEAQ (reference sequence). The CDR3 loop reads CASSLEVTGYGYTF. CDR3 in DNA: TGCGCCAGCAGCTTGGAGGTGACAGGGTATGGCTACACCTTC.

This clonotype appeared a few times. One junction end does not reproduce the germline sequence, and a read error may be involved. DNA for the CDR3: TGCGCCAGCAGACGCCTAGCGGTAAGCTCCTACAATGAGCAGTTCTTC. This codes for CASRRLAVSSYNEQFF. This chain joins TRBV7-9 and TRBJ2-1, with 7 bases identical to TRBD2. From germline, CDR1 is SEHNR and CDR2 FQNEAQ (reference sequence). There are 16 residues in the CDR3.

J is TRBJ2-7 and V is TRBV29-1; 7 bases align to TRBD1. The CDR3 loop spans 12 amino acids. CDR1 SQVTM and CDR2 ANQGSEA come from the germline V gene. J lost 3 bases, V lost 8 bases, and 7 bases had no gene match. This CDR3 is CSCRQGIYEQYF. Here the CDR3 DNA reads TGCAGCTGTCGACAGGGAATCTACGAGCAGTACTTC.

The table lists this clonotype with a count of one. This chain links TRBV29-1 with TRBJ1-1; a possible D gene is TRBD1 (5 bases). Trimming removed 7 bases from V and 12 bases from J, with 21 bases in between. CDR1 SQVTM and CDR2 ANQGSEA come from the germline V gene. The CDR3 totals 12 residues. In DNA, the CDR3 is TGCAGCGCCCAGGGACCGGGGGTGGTAACTTTCTTT. Protein product: CSAQGPGVVTFF. Complete variable domain (other parts from reference TRBV29-1 and TRBJ1-1): SAVISQKPSRDICQRGTSLTIQCQVDSQVTMMFWYRQQPGQSLTLIATANQGSEATYESGFVIDKFPISRPNLTFSTLTVSNMSPEDSSIYLCSAQGPGVVTFFGQGTRLTVV.

As DNA, the CDR3 is TGTGCCAGCAGCCATGGACTAGCGGGAGGTCCCGGGGAGCTGTTTTTT. Translation: CASSHGLAGGPGELFF. The chain couples TRBV7-2 to TRBJ2-2; 14 bases are a match to TRBD2. The V and J ends lost 5 bases and 6 bases, in that order; junction bases with no gene match: 5. Germline loops: CDR1 SGHTA, CDR2 FQGNSA. The CDR3 contains 16 residues. The complete variable domain, with remaining parts taken from reference TRBV7-2 and TRBJ2-2, reads GAGVSQSPSNKVTEKGKDVELRCDPISGHTALYWYRQSLGQGLEFLIYFQGNSAPDKSGLPSDRFSAERTGGSVSTLTIQRTQQEDSAVYLCASSHGLAGGPGELFFGEGSRLTVL.

In its sample, this clonotype was seen a few times. The chain uses TRBV7-2 and TRBJ2-7; the match to TRBD2 covers 7 bases. V gave up 0 bases and J gave up 4 bases; unmatched junction bases: 6. Germline CDR1 is SGHTA and CDR2 is FQGNSA. The CDR3 extends over 15 amino acids. CDR3 nucleotide sequence: TGTGCCAGCAGCTTAGCTGCGGGAGCACCATACGAGCAGTACTTC. Amino acids: CASSLAAGAPYEQYF.

There are many counts of this clonotype. J is TRBJ2-3 and V is TRBV19; weak D call: TRBD2 (6 bases). Trimming shortened V by 1 base and J by 2 bases, and 10 bases separated the two germline ends. CDR3 length equals 15 residues. Germline-derived CDR1 and CDR2 are LNHDA and SQIVND (reference sequence). The CDR3 protein is CASSIGEVFTDTQYF. Written as DNA, the CDR3 is TGTGCCAGTAGTATAGGGGAGGTCTTCACAGATACGCAGTATTTT.

J is TRBJ2-1 and V is TRBV20-1; maybe TRBD2 (6 bases). The CDR3 loop spans 13 amino acids. Trimming shortened V by 4 bases and J by 2 bases, and 9 bases separated the two germline ends. Germline-derived CDR1 and CDR2 are DFQATT and SNEGSKA (reference sequence). The CDR3 loop reads CSAIGGTYNEQFF. In DNA form, the CDR3 reads TGCAGTGCTATTGGCGGGACCTACAATGAGCAGTTCTTC.

On this clonotype itself: This may be a read error, as it is one base from a much larger clone. The CDR3 here is CASSLNGGNQPQHF. Here the CDR3 DNA reads TGTGCCAGCAGTTTAAACGGGGGCAATCAGCCCCAGCATTTT. The rearrangement links TRBV7-3 to TRBJ1-5; no clear D gene. CDR3 length: 14 amino acids. The germline CDR1 and CDR2 sequences are SGHTA and FQGTGA.

The V gene is TRBV7-9, the J gene TRBJ2-7; 11 bases match TRBD1. CDR3 size: 15 residues. V trimming: 5 bases; J trimming: 3 bases; junction bases outside the gene matches: 6. CDR1 and CDR2 (germline): SEHNR, FQNEAQ (reference sequence). CDR3 in DNA: TGTGCCAGCAGCCCGCCCGGGACAGGGGGCTACGAGCAGTACTTC. Its translation is CASSPPGTGGYEQYF.

The chain carries TRBV20-1 and TRBJ2-2; 7 nucleotides match TRBD1. Germline CDR1 and CDR2: DFQATT and SNEGSKA (reference sequence). This CDR3 has 14 residues. J gave up 3 bases and V 2 bases, and 3 bases lay outside the gene matches. CDR3 amino acids: CSARRTGDTGELFF. The CDR3 DNA sequence: TGCAGTGCTAGACGCACAGGGGACACCGGGGAGCTGTTTTTT.

The J gene is TRBJ2-7, the V gene TRBV6-5; D ambiguous. V was pared by 5 bases and J by 2 bases, with 16 bases between. CDR3 size: 15 residues. Per germline, CDR1 MNHEY and CDR2 SVGAGI. CDR3 loop: CASSENRYRTYEQYF. The CDR3 region has the DNA TGTGCCAGCAGTGAAAATCGGTACCGGACCTACGAGCAGTACTTC.

This clonotype appeared a single time. V is TRBV9 and J is TRBJ2-7; 7 positions agree with TRBD1. In germline, CDR1 is SGDLS, CDR2 YYNGEE. The CDR3 covers 14 residues. The ends lost 4 bases at V and 3 bases at J; junction bases unmatched: 7. The CDR3 DNA sequence: TGTGCCAGCAGCCCCCGGACAGGTTTCTACGAGCAGTACTTC. It yields the protein CASSPRTGFYEQYF.

Notes on this clonotype: This may be a read error: a much more frequent sequence differs by one nucleotide. The chain combines TRBV7-9 with TRBJ2-7, with D perhaps TRBD2 (5 bases). Per germline, CDR1 SEHNR and CDR2 FQNEAQ (reference sequence). This CDR3 region has 13 residues. This chain's CDR3 is CASSPRASCEQYF. DNA of the CDR3: TGTGCCAGCAGCCCGCGGGCTTCCTGCGAGCAGTACTTC.

V usage is TRBV7-9 and J usage is TRBJ1-6; D is perhaps TRBD1 (6 bases). The CDR3 contains 14 residues. The germline V gene has CDR1 SEHNR and CDR2 FQNEAQ (reference sequence). V was clipped by 5 bases and J by 9 bases, with 14 bases between them. The DNA for the CDR3 is TGTGCCAGCAGCACTGACAGGTTCGGTTCACCCCTCCACTTT. Translation gives CASSTDRFGSPLHF.

The rearrangement joins TRBV20-1 to TRBJ1-1; D is possibly TRBD1 (6 bases). Trimming took off 1 base at V and 4 bases at J, with 13 bases between the two ends. In germline, CDR1 is DFQATT, CDR2 SNEGSKA (reference sequence). This CDR3 is 14 amino acids long. The CDR3 DNA reads as TGCAGTGCTAGAGTACAGGGCGGAAGCACTGAAGCTTTCTTT. Its protein product is CSARVQGGSTEAFF.

In its sample, this clonotype was seen many times. This sequence joins TRBV4-2 and TRBJ1-2; 12 bases match TRBD1. Per the germline V gene, CDR1 is LGHNA and CDR2 is YNFKEQ. V trimming: 3 bases; J trimming: 3 bases; junction bases outside the gene matches: 8. This CDR3 has 17 residues. CDR3 bases: TGTGCCAGCAGCCAGGCTTTCGGGACAGGGGGCGACTATGGCTACACCTTC. Its translation is CASSQAFGTGGDYGYTF.